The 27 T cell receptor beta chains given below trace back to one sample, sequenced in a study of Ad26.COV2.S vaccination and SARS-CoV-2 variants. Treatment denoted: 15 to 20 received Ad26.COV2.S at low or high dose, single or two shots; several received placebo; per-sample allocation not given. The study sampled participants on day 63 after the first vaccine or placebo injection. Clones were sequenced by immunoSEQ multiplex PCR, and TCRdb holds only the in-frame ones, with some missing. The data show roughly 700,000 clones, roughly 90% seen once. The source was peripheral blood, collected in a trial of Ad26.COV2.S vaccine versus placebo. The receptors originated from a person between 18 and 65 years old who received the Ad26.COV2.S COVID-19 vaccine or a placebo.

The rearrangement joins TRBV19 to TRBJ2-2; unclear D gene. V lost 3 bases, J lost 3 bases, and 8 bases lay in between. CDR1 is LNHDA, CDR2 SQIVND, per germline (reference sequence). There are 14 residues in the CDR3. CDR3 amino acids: CASSIPADTGELFF. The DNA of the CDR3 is TGTGCCAGTAGTATCCCAGCAGACACCGGGGAGCTGTTTTTT.

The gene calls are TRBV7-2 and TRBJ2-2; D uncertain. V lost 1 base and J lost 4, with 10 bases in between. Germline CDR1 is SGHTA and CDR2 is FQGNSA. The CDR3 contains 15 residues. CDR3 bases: TGTGCCAGCAGCTTAGTGACTTGGAGCACCGGGGAGCTGTTTTTT. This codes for CASSLVTWSTGELFF.

CDR3 nucleotides: TGCGCCAGCATGCGGGGAGCTTTCTTT. Protein sequence: CASMRGAFF. The V call is TRBV23-1, the J call TRBJ1-1; D uncertain. TRBV23-1 is treated as an ORF (open reading frame) with a function not yet certain. The CDR3 runs 9 residues. Trimming stripped 7 bases from V and 10 bases from J, with 7 bases between.

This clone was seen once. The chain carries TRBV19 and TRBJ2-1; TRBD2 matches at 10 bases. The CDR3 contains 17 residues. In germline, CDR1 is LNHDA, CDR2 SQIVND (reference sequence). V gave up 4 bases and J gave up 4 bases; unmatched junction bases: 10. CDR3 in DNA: TGTGCCAGTAGTAGCCTGGTCACTAGCGGGACATACAATGAGCAGTTCTTC. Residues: CASSSLVTSGTYNEQFF.

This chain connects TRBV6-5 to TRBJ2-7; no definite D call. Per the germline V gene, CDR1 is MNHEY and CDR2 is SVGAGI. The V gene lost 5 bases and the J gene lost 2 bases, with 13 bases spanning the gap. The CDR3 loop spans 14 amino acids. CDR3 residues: CASSQTGPTYEQYF. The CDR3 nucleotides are TGTGCCAGCAGTCAGACCGGGCCTACCTACGAGCAGTACTTC.

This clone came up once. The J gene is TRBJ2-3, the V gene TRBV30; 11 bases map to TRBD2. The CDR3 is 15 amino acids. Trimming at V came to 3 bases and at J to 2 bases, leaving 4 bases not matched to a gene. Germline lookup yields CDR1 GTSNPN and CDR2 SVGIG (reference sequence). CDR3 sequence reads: CAWSSGLAVTDTQYF. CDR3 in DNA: TGTGCCTGGAGCTCGGGACTAGCGGTCACAGATACGCAGTATTTT.

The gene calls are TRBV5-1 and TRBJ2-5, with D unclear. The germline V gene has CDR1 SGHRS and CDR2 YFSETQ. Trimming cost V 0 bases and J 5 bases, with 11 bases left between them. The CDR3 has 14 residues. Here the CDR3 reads CASSLGDGWETQYF. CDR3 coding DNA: TGCGCCAGCAGCTTGGGCGACGGGTGGGAGACCCAGTACTTC.

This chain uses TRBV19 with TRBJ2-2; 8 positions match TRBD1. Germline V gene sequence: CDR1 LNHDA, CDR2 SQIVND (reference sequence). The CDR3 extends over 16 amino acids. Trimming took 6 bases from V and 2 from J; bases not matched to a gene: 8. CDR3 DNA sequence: TGTGCCAGTAGCAAACAGGGGGGCCTCAACACCGGGGAGCTGTTTTTT. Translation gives CASSKQGGLNTGELFF.

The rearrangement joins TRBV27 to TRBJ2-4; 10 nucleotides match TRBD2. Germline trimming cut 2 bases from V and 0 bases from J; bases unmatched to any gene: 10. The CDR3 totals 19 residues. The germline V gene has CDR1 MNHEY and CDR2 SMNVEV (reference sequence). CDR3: CASSLTPGLAGVAKNIQYF. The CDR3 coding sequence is TGTGCCAGCAGTTTAACCCCCGGTCTAGCGGGGGTAGCCAAAAACATTCAGTACTTC.

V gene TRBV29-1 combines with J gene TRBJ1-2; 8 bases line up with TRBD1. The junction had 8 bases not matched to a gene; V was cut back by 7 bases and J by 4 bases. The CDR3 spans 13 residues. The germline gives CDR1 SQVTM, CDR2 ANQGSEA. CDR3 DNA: TGCAGCGCCCGGACAGGGCAAAGCTATGGCTACACCTTC. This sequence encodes CSARTGQSYGYTF.

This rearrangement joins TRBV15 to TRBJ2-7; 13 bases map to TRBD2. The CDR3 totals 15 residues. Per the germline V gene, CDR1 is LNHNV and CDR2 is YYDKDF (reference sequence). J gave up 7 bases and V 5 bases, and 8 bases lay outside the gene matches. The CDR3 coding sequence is TGTGCCACCAGCGTTCGGACTAGCGGGAGCCCTGAGCAGTACTTC. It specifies CATSVRTSGSPEQYF.

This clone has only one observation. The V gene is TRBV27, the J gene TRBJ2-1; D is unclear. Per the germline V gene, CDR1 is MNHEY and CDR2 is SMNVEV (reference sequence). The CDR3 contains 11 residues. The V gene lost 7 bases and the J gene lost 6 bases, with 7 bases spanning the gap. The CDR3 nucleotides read TGTGCCAGCAAGTGGCTCAATGAGCAGTTCTTC. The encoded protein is CASKWLNEQFF.

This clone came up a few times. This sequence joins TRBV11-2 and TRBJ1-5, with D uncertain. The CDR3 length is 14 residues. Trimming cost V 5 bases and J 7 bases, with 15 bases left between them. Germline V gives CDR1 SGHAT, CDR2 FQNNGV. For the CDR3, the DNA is TGTGCCAGCAGCCCCACAGTGGAAGGGCAGCCCCAGCATTTT. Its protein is CASSPTVEGQPQHF. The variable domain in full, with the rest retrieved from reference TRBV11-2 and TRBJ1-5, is EAGVAQSPRYKIIEKRQSVAFWCNPISGHATLYWYQQILGQGPKLLIQFQNNGVVDDSQLPKDRFSAERLKGVDSTLKIQPAKLEDSAVYLCASSPTVEGQPQHFGDGTRLSIL.

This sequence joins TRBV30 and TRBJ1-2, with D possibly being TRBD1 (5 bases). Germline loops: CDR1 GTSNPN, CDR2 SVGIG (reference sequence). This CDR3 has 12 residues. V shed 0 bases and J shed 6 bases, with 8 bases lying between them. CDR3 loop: CAWSVGEDGYTF. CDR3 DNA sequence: TGTGCCTGGAGTGTAGGGGAAGATGGCTACACCTTC.

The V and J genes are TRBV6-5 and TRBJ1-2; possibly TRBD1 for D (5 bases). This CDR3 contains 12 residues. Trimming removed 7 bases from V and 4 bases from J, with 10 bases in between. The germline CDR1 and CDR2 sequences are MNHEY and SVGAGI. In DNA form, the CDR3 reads TGTGCCAGCACCGGGACGGCCTATGGCTACACCTTC. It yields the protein CASTGTAYGYTF.

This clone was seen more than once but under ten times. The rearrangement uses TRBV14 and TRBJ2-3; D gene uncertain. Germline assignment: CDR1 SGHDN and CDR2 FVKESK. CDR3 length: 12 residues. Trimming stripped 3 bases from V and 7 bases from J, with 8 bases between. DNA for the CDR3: TGTGCCAGCAGCCATTCTCAAAATACGCAGTATTTT. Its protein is CASSHSQNTQYF. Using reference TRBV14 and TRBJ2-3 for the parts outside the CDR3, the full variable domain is EAGVTQFPSHSVIEKGQTVTLRCDPISGHDNLYWYRRVMGKEIKFLLHFVKESKQDESGMPNNRFLAERTGGTYSTLKVQPAELEDSGVYFCASSHSQNTQYFGPGTRLTVL.

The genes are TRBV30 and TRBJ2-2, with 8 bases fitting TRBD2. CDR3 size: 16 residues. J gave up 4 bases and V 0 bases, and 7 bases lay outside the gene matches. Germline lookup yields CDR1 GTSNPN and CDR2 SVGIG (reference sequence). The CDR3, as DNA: TGTGCCTGGAGTGTACAACTAGCGGTAGGCACCGGGGAGCTGTTTTTT. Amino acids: CAWSVQLAVGTGELFF.

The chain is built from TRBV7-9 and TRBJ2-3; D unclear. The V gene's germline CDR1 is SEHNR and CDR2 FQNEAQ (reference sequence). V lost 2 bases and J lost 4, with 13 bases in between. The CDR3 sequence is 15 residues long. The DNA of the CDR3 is TGTGCCAGCAGCTTAACGTTCACTGAGGCAGATACGCAGTATTTT. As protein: CASSLTFTEADTQYF.

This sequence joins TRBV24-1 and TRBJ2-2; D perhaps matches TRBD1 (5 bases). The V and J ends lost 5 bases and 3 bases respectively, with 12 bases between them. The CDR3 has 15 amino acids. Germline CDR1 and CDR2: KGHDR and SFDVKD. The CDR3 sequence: CATSGGFSHTGELFF. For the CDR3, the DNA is TGTGCCACCAGTGGGGGCTTTTCCCACACCGGGGAGCTGTTTTTT.

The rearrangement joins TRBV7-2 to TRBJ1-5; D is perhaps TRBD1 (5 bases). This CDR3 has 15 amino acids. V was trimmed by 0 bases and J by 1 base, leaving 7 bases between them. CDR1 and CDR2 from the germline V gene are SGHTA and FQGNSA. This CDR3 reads CASSLAGGSNQPQHF. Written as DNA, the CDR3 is TGTGCCAGCAGCTTAGCTGGGGGGAGCAATCAGCCCCAGCATTTT.

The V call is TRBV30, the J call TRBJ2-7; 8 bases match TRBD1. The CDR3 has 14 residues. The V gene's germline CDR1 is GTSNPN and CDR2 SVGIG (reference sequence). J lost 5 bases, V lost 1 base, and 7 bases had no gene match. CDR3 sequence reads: CAWSADRGLHEQYF. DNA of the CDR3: TGTGCCTGGAGTGCCGACAGGGGTTTACACGAGCAGTACTTC.

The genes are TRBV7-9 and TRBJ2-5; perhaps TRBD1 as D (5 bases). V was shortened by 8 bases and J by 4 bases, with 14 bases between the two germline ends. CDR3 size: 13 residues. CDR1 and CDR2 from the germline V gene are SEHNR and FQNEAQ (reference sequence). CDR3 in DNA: TGTGCCAGCTTCGACAGTCCTGGAGAGACCCAGTACTTC. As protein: CASFDSPGETQYF.

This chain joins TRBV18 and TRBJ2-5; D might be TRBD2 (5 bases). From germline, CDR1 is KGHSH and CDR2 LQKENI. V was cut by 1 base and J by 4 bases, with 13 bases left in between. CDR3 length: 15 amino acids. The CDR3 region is CASSPRERLIETQYF. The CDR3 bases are TGTGCCAGCTCACCACGGGAGCGCCTCATAGAGACCCAGTACTTC.

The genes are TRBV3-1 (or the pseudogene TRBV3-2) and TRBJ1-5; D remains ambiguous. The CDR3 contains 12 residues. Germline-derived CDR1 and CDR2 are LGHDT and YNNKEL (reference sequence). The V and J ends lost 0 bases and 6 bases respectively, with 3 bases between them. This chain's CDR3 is CASSQDSQPQHF. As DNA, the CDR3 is TGTGCCAGCAGCCAAGATAGTCAGCCCCAGCATTTT.

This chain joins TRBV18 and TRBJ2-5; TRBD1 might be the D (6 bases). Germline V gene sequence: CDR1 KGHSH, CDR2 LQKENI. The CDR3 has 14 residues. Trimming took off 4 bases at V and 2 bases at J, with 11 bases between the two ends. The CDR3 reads CASSLGTPQETQYF. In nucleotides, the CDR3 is TGTGCCAGCTCACTTGGGACACCGCAAGAGACCCAGTACTTC.

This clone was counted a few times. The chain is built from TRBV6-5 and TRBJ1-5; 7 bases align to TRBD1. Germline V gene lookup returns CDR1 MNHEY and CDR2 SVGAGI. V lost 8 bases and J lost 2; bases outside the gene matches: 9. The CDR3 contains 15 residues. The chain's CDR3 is CASQATGDGNQPQHF. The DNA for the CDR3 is TGTGCCAGCCAGGCTACAGGGGACGGCAATCAGCCCCAGCATTTT.

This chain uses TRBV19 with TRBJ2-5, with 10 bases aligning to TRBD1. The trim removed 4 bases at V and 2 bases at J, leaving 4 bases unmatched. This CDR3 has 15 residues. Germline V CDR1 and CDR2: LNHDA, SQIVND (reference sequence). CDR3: CASSRDRGPQETQYF. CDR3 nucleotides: TGTGCCAGTAGTAGGGACAGGGGCCCTCAAGAGACCCAGTACTTC.